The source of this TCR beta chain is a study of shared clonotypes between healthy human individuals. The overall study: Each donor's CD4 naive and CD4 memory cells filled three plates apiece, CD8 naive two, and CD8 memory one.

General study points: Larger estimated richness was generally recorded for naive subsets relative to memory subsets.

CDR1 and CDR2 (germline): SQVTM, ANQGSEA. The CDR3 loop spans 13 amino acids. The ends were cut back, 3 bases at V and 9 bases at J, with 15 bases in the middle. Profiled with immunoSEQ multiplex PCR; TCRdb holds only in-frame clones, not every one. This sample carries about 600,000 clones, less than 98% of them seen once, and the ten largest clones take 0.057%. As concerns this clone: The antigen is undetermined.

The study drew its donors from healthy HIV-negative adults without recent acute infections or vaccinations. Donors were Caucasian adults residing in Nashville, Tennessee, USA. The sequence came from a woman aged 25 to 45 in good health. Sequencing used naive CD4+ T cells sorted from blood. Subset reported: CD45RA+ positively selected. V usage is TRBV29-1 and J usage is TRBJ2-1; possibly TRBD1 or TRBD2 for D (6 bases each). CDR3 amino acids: CSVDPGARGEQFF. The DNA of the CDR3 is TGCAGCGTTGACCCAGGGGCGCGGGGTGAGCAGTTCTTC.